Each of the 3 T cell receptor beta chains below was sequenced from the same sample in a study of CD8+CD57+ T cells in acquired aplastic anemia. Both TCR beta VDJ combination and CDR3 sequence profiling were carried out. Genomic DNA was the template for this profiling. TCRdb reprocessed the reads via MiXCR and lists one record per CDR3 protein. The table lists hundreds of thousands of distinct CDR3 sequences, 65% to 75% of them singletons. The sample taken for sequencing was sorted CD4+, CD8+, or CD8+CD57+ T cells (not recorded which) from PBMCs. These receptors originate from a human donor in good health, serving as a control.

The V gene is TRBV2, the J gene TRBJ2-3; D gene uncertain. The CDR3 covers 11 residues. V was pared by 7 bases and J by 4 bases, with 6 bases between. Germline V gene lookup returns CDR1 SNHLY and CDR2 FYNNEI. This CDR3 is CASNGPDTQYF. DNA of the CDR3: TGTGCCAGCAACGGACCAGATACGCAGTATTTT.

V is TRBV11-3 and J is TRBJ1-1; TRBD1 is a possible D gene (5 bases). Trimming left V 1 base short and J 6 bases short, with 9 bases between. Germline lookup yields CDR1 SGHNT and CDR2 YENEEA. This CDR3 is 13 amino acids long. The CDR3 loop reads CASSLADTAEAFF. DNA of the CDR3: TGTGCCAGCAGCTTAGCGGACACCGCTGAAGCTTTCTTT.

The CDR3 DNA reads as TGTGCCAGCAGCTACTCCCTCCAGGACAGTAGTGGGGGGGCTAATGAAAAACTGTTTTTT. Translation: CASSYSLQDSSGGANEKLFF. The V and J genes are TRBV7-4 and TRBJ1-4, with D perhaps matching TRBD1 (6 bases). CDR1 and CDR2 from the germline V gene are SGHVT and SQSDAQ. V lost 4 bases and J lost 3, with 27 bases in between. The CDR3 has 20 amino acids.